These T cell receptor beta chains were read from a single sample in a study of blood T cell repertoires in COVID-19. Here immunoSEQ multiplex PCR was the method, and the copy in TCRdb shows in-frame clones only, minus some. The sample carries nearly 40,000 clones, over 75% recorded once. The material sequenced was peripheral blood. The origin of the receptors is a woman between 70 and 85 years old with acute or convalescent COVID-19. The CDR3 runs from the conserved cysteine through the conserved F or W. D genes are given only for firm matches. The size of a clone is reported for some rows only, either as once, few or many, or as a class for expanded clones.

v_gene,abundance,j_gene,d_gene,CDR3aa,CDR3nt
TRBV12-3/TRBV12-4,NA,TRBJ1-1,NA,CASSPGGGSAFF,TGTGCCAGCAGTCCGGGAGGAGGCTCCGCTTTCTTT
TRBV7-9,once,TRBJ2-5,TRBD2,CASSPGREETQYF,TGTGCCAGCAGCCCCGGGAGGGAAGAGACCCAGTACTTC
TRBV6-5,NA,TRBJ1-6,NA,CASSYEFSENSPLHF,TGTGCCAGCAGTTACGAGTTTTCTGAGAATTCACCCCTCCACTTT
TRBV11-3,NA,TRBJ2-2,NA,CASSFSSGTQGAGELFF,TGTGCCAGCAGCTTCTCTTCCGGGACTCAGGGGGCCGGGGAGCTGTTTTTT
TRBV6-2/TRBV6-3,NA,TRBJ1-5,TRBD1,CASSYGGTGNQPQHF,TGTGCCAGCAGTTACGGCGGGACAGGGAATCAGCCCCAGCATTTT
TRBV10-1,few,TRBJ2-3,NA,CASSRESTDTQYF,TGCGCCAGCAGTAGGGAGAGCACAGATACGCAGTATTTT
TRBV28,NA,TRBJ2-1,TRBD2,CASRAGGSYNEQFF,TGTGCCAGCCGAGCGGGAGGGTCCTACAATGAGCAGTTCTTC
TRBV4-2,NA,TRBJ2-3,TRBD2,CASSPQGAGSTDTQYF,TGTGCCAGCAGCCCCCAGGGAGCGGGGAGCACAGATACGCAGTATTTT
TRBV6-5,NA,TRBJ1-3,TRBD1,CASSSRGLSGNTIYF,TGTGCCAGCAGTTCCAGGGGGCTGAGTGGAAACACCATATATTTT
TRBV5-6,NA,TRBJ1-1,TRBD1,CASSTGGGETEAFF,TGTGCCAGCAGCACAGGGGGGGGTGAGACTGAAGCTTTCTTT
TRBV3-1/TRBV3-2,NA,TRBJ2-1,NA,CASSQGGTIQVNNEQFF,TGTGCCAGCAGCCAAGGAGGAACAATACAGGTCAACAATGAGCAGTTCTTC
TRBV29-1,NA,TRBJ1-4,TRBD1,CSAARGSNEKLFF,TGCAGCGCTGCCAGGGGGAGTAATGAAAAACTGTTTTTT
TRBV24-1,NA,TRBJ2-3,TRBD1,CATSDQRTGGRGGTQYF,TGTGCCACCAGTGATCAACGGACAGGGGGACGAGGAGGGACGCAGTATTTT
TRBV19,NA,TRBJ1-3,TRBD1,CASSRDRGSGNTIYF,TGTGCCAGTAGCCGAGACAGGGGGTCTGGAAACACCATATATTTT
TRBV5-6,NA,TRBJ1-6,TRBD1,CASRLAVGTGDSPLHF,TGTGCCAGCAGGCTTGCGGTCGGGACAGGGGATTCACCCCTCCACTTT
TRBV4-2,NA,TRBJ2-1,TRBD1,CASSQDRGHSYNEQFF,TGTGCCAGCAGCCAGGACAGGGGGCATTCCTACAATGAGCAGTTCTTC
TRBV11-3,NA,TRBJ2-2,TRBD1,CASSPKGRQDRGTGELFF,TGTGCCAGCAGCCCAAAGGGTCGGCAGGACAGGGGCACCGGGGAGCTGTTTTTT
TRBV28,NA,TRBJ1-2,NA,CASSLAVQGDYGYTF,TGTGCCAGCAGTTTGGCCGTACAGGGTGACTATGGCTACACCTTC
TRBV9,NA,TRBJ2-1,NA,CASSVFGGTYNEQFF,TGTGCCAGCAGCGTATTTGGAGGGACCTACAATGAGCAGTTCTTC
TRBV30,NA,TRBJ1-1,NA,CAWSVYRRTGEAFF,TGTGCCTGGAGCGTCTACAGGAGAACCGGTGAAGCTTTCTTT
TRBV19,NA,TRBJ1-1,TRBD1,CASSIGQGALNTEAFF,TGTGCCAGTAGTATTGGACAGGGGGCTTTGAACACTGAAGCTTTCTTT
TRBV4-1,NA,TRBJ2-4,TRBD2,CASSQDFTSGGVSKNIQYF,TGCGCCAGCAGCCAAGATTTCACTAGCGGGGGGGTATCCAAAAACATTCAGTACTTC
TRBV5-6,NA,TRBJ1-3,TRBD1,CASSLIGTGGNTIYF,TGTGCCAGCAGCTTAATCGGGACAGGGGGAAACACCATATATTTT
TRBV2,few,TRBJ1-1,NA,CASSEVIRAAFF,TGTGCCAGCAGTGAAGTAATTAGAGCCGCTTTCTTT
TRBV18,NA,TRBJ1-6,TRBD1,CASSPSTGGHSPLHF,TGTGCCAGCTCACCCTCCACAGGGGGTCATTCACCCCTCCACTTT
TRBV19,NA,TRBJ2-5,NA,CASSIGGMSLMETQYF,TGTGCCAGTAGTATAGGAGGAATGAGTCTGATGGAGACCCAGTACTTC
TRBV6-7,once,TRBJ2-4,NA,CASSFPDRENIQYF,TGTGCCAGCAGTTTCCCGGACAGAGAAAACATTCAGTACTTC
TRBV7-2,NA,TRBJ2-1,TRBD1,CASSSWTGVRNEQFF,TGTGCCAGCAGCTCCTGGACAGGGGTAAGGAATGAGCAGTTCTTC
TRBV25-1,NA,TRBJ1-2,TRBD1,CASTPGQGTANYGYTF,TGTGCCAGCACTCCGGGACAGGGGACAGCTAACTATGGCTACACCTTC
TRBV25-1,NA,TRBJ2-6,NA,CASSDVGQTFSGANVLTF,TGTGCCAGCAGTGACGTTGGACAGACCTTCTCTGGGGCCAACGTCCTGACTTTC
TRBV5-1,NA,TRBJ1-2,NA,CASSWDTGAANYGYTF,TGCGCCAGCAGCTGGGACACAGGCGCTGCTAACTATGGCTACACCTTC
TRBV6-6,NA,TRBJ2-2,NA,CASTPRGMNTGELFF,TGTGCCAGCACCCCTCGAGGGATGAACACCGGGGAGCTGTTTTTT
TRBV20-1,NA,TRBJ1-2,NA,CSARQDYGYTF,TGCAGTGCAAGACAGGACTATGGCTACACCTTC